Below, one T cell receptor beta chain is given with its context. The target antigen is unknown. TCRdb's table, derived via immunoSEQ multiplex PCR, lists solely in-frame clones and lacks some. The sample shows tens of thousands of clones, around 89% of them seen only once. These data are taken from a study of OX40 agonist ivuxolimab in advanced cancers. The overall study: A diagnosis of hepatocellular carcinoma, melanoma, renal cell or head and neck cancer was present in dose-escalation patients. The study reported partial responses in three patients: one hepatocellular carcinoma, two cutaneous melanoma.

Findings of the study overall: Relative to CD4+ cells, CD8+ T cells on average had more expanded clones.

V lost 2 bases, J lost 3 bases, and 3 bases stayed unmatched. This CDR3 is 15 amino acids long. Germline values: CDR1 KGHSH, CDR2 LQKENI. This receptor was taken from an adult with an advanced solid tumor such as melanoma, head and neck, liver or kidney cancer. The chain employs TRBV18 and TRBJ2-3; 9 bases match TRBD2. This material consisted of CD4+ or CD8+ T cells sorted from blood, taken in a trial of the OX40 agonist ivuxolimab. The CDR3 region has the DNA TGTGCCAGCTCACCATTGGGACTAGCTACAGATACGCAGTATTTT. Protein sequence: CASSPLGLATDTQYF.